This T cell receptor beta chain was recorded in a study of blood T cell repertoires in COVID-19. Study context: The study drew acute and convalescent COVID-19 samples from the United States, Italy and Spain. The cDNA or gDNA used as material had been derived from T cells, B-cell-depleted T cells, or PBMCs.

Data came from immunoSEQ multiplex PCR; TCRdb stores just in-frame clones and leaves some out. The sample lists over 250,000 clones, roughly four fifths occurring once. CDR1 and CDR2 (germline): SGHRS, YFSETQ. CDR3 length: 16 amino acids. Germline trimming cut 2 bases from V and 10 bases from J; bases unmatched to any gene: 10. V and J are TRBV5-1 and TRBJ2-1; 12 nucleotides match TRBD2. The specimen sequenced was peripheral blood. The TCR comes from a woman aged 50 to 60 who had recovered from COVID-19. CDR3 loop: CASSFPSGGVYVEQFF. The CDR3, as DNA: TGCGCCAGCAGCTTCCCTAGCGGGGGGGTCTACGTGGAGCAGTTCTTC. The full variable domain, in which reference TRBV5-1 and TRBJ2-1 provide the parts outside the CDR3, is KAGVTQTPRYLIKTRGQQVTLSCSPISGHRSVSWYQQTPGQGLQFLFEYFSETQRNKGNFPGRFSGRQFSNSRSEMNVSTLELGDSALYLCASSFPSGGVYVEQFFGPGTRLTVL.